Each of the 11 T cell receptor beta chains below was sequenced from the same sample in a study of response to subunit inactivated influenza vaccine. TCRdb re-called the RT-PCR reads through MiXCR, storing one row per CDR3 protein. The repertoire has 800,000 to 1,000,000 distinct CDR3 sequences, 21% of them found once; the top ten carry around 9.6%. This specimen was PBMCs from blood, taken around 5 days after vaccination. These receptors all come from a man in his fifties who received an inactivated influenza vaccine.

This clonotype has more than one count but fewer than ten. The CDR3 loop reads CASSQDEAGVGDEQFF. The CDR3 region has the DNA TGTGCCAGCAGCCAAGATGAGGCGGGAGTTGGGGATGAGCAGTTCTTC. The genes are TRBV3-1 and TRBJ2-1, with 7 nucleotides matching TRBD2. The CDR3 covers 16 residues. CDR1 and CDR2 (germline): LGHDT, YNNKEL (reference sequence). The J segment lost 8 bases and the V segment lost 0 bases, leaving 10 bases of the junction unmatched.

V usage is TRBV20-1 and J usage is TRBJ2-4; D might be TRBD1 or TRBD2, each matching 5 bases. CDR3 size: 16 residues. Germline V CDR1 and CDR2: DFQATT, SNEGSKA (reference sequence). The ends were cut back, 0 bases at V and 0 bases at J, with 12 bases in the middle. The CDR3 is CSARDGGPIAKNIQYF. In DNA form, the CDR3 reads TGCAGTGCTAGAGATGGGGGACCGATAGCCAAAAACATTCAGTACTTC.

The V gene is TRBV5-1, the J gene TRBJ2-2, with D hard to call. Trimming pared 1 base from V and 10 bases from J, leaving 11 bases between. Per germline, CDR1 SGHRS and CDR2 YFSETQ. The CDR3 runs 13 residues. The CDR3 is CASSLSQVEELFF. The CDR3 DNA is TGCGCCAGCAGCTTGTCACAAGTGGAGGAGCTGTTTTTT.

Only a few counts were recorded for this clonotype. This sequence joins TRBV6-1 and TRBJ2-7; 7 nucleotides match TRBD1. The CDR3 is 13 residues long. In germline, CDR1 is MNHNS, CDR2 SASEGT. Trimming at V came to 10 bases and at J to 3 bases, leaving 9 bases not matched to a gene. CDR3 coding DNA: TGTGCCACAGGGTCGGGACAGATCTACGAGCAGTACTTC. It encodes CATGSGQIYEQYF.

CDR3 in DNA: TGTGCCAGCAGTTCACAGGGGGTTAAGTACGAGCAGTACTTC. Protein product: CASSSQGVKYEQYF. This rearrangement joins TRBV12-3 or TRBV12-4 to TRBJ2-7, with 8 bases fitting TRBD1. Germline trimming cut 4 bases from V and 4 bases from J; bases unmatched to any gene: 6. CDR3 length: 14 residues.

The chain couples TRBV3-1 to TRBJ2-2, with TRBD2 matching over 11 bases. The ends lost 2 bases at V and 4 bases at J; junction bases unmatched: 6. Germline V gene data show CDR1 as LGHDT and CDR2 as YNNKEL (reference sequence). This CDR3 is built from 17 residues. The CDR3 coding sequence is TGTGCCAGCAGCCAACCATCCGGGACTAGCGGCACCGGGGAGCTGTTTTTT. Protein product: CASSQPSGTSGTGELFF.

This clonotype was picked up a small number of times. The chain uses TRBV6-2 or TRBV6-3 and TRBJ1-1, with D tentatively TRBD1 (6 bases). Trimming stripped 2 bases from V and 5 bases from J, with 12 bases between. From germline, CDR1 is MNHEY and CDR2 SVGEGT. This CDR3 contains 14 residues. CDR3 sequence: CASSYGGRGTEAFF. The CDR3 DNA follows: TGTGCCAGCAGTTACGGGGGGCGCGGGACTGAAGCTTTCTTT.

This clonotype turned up a few times. The V gene is TRBV18, the J gene TRBJ1-6; D not certain. Germline V gives CDR1 KGHSH, CDR2 LQKENI. Trimming pared 5 bases from V and 7 bases from J, leaving 9 bases between. This CDR3 is 13 amino acids long. The chain's CDR3 is CASSTGSNSPLHF. The CDR3 DNA is TGTGCCAGCTCAACCGGGTCCAATTCACCCCTCCACTTT.

In its sample, this clonotype was seen a few times. The chain has TRBV29-1 and TRBJ2-7; 10 bases line up with TRBD2. The CDR3 sequence is 14 residues long. The ends lost 6 bases at V and 3 bases at J; junction bases unmatched: 8. Germline CDR1 SQVTM, CDR2 ANQGSEA. The DNA for the CDR3 is TGCAGCGTAGTCGGACTAGCGGCAAGCTACGAGCAGTACTTC. Translating it yields CSVVGLAASYEQYF.

The CDR3, as DNA: TGTGCCAGCAGTGTGTCGGGACTAGCGGGTCTGAGCTCCTACAATGAGCAGTTCTTC. Its translation: CASSVSGLAGLSSYNEQFF. The chain combines TRBV2 with TRBJ2-1, with 12 positions matching TRBD2. The germline V gene encodes CDR1 SNHLY and CDR2 FYNNEI. Trimming at V came to 4 bases and at J to 0 bases, leaving 10 bases not matched to a gene. This CDR3 has 19 residues. Full variable domain (remainder filled in from reference TRBV2 and TRBJ2-1): EPEVTQTPSHQVTQMGQEVILRCVPISNHLYFYWYRQILGQKVEFLVSFYNNEISEKSEIFDDQFSVERPDGSNFTLKIRSTKLEDSAMYFCASSVSGLAGLSSYNEQFFGPGTRLTVL.

This clonotype was seen many times. V usage is TRBV7-2 and J usage is TRBJ2-5; 10 bases map to TRBD1. The CDR3 length is 16 residues. Losses at the gene ends were 1 base for V and 2 bases for J; bases not matched to a gene: 4. Germline-derived CDR1 and CDR2 are SGHTA and FQGNSA. The CDR3 region has the DNA TGTGCCAGCAGCTTAGGTCCGGGACAGGGGCAAGAGACCCAGTACTTC. It codes for CASSLGPGQGQETQYF.